A single sample gave rise to the 15 T cell receptor beta chains below, sequenced in a study of blood T cell repertoires in COVID-19. Clones were read by immunoSEQ multiplex PCR, and TCRdb kept only the in-frame ones, dropping some. Among 450,000 to 500,000 clones listed, 80% to 90% were seen once. Sequences were obtained from peripheral blood. Every receptor here comes from a human donor in a cohort sampled during active COVID-19.

The chain uses TRBV30 and TRBJ1-1; the match to TRBD1 covers 10 bases. V dropped 2 bases and J dropped 1; count of bases not matched to a gene: 10. The CDR3 spans 17 residues. Germline loops: CDR1 GTSNPN, CDR2 SVGIG (reference sequence). CDR3 region: CAWSPTGTGAWNTEAFF. DNA of the CDR3: TGTGCCTGGAGTCCCACCGGGACAGGGGCATGGAACACTGAAGCTTTCTTT.

The chain joins TRBV7-8 to TRBJ2-7; possible D gene TRBD2, 6 bases. V lost 6 bases, J lost 0 bases, and 18 bases lay in between. CDR1 is SGHVS and CDR2 is FQNEAQ in the germline V gene. The CDR3 contains 16 residues. CDR3 region: CASSMGSGLYSYEQYF. DNA of the CDR3: TGTGCCAGCAGTATGGGTAGCGGACTTTACTCCTACGAGCAGTACTTC.

The V and J genes are TRBV25-1 and TRBJ1-2; D ambiguous. Trimming removed 2 bases at V and 5 bases at J, with 12 bases between. This CDR3 has 14 amino acids. Germline V gene data show CDR1 as MGHDK and CDR2 as SYGVNS. The CDR3 here is CASSEHNPGYGYTF. The CDR3 coding sequence is TGTGCCAGCAGTGAACACAATCCTGGTTATGGCTACACCTTC.

V gene TRBV27 combines with J gene TRBJ2-1; tentative D call: TRBD2 (5 bases). CDR1 and CDR2 (germline): MNHEY, SMNVEV (reference sequence). Trimming left V 5 bases short and J 1 base short, with 15 bases between. The length of the CDR3 is 16 residues. The CDR3 protein is CASSPSLGMSYNEQFF. CDR3 nucleotide sequence: TGTGCCAGCAGTCCGTCACTAGGAATGTCCTACAATGAGCAGTTCTTC.

The genes are TRBV6-5 and TRBJ1-2, with 7 bases fitting TRBD1. V trimming: 8 bases; J trimming: 5 bases; junction bases outside the gene matches: 8. This CDR3 comprises 13 residues. Germline CDR1 MNHEY, CDR2 SVGAGI. CDR3 bases: TGTGCCAGCGAGCCAGGGGGTGTATATGGCTACACCTTC. It specifies CASEPGGVYGYTF.

The V and J genes are TRBV7-3 and TRBJ1-4; D unresolved. The length of the CDR3 is 15 residues. V lost 8 bases and J lost 3, with 16 bases in between. CDR1 is SGHTA and CDR2 is FQGTGA in the germline V gene. This chain's CDR3 is CASREGLAPNEKLFF. The CDR3 nucleotides are TGTGCCAGCCGGGAAGGGCTCGCTCCTAATGAAAAACTGTTTTTT.

This clone has just a few counts. The chain joins TRBV4-1 to TRBJ1-4, with 10 nucleotides matching TRBD1. The CDR3 has 15 amino acids. The germline V gene encodes CDR1 MGHRA and CDR2 YSYEKL. Trimming removed 3 bases from V and 6 bases from J; junction bases left unmatched: 4. In DNA, the CDR3 is TGCGCCAGCAGCCACCACGGGACAGGGGATGAAAAACTGTTTTTT. Translation: CASSHHGTGDEKLFF.

V is TRBV6-2 or TRBV6-3 and J is TRBJ2-5, with TRBD1 as a possible D gene (6 bases). With 2 bases removed from V and 5 bases from J, the gap between germline ends came to 15 bases. The CDR3 totals 15 residues. Germline V gene sequence: CDR1 MNHEY, CDR2 SVGEGT. CDR3 sequence (DNA): TGTGCCAGCAGTTACGGACAGCACGAGGGGGAGACCCAGTACTTC. Residues: CASSYGQHEGETQYF.

This chain uses TRBV12-5 with TRBJ2-2; 7 bases line up with TRBD1. CDR1 is LGHNT, CDR2 FRNRAP, per germline. This CDR3 region has 13 residues. The V segment lost 7 bases and the J segment 7 bases; nucleotides outside the gene matches: 6. CDR3 DNA sequence: TGTGCTAGTGTCGACAGGGAAGACGGGGAGCTGTTTTTT. Translated, it gives CASVDREDGELFF.

The rearrangement links TRBV19 to TRBJ2-7; D unclear. Trimming removed 1 base from V and 3 bases from J, with 13 bases in between. Germline assignment: CDR1 LNHDA and CDR2 SQIVND (reference sequence). The CDR3 has 15 residues. CDR3 in amino acids: CASSIGLLLNYEQYF. The CDR3 DNA reads as TGTGCCAGTAGTATAGGTCTCCTACTCAACTACGAGCAGTACTTC.

The chain joins TRBV18 to TRBJ2-7; TRBD1 matches at 8 bases. Unmatched junction bases numbered 3, after V lost 3 bases and J lost 5 bases. CDR3 length: 13 amino acids. Germline V gene lookup returns CDR1 KGHSH and CDR2 LQKENI. The CDR3 here is CASSPGQEHEQYF. The CDR3 DNA reads TGTGCCAGCTCACCGGGACAGGAACACGAGCAGTACTTC. Full variable domain (rest looked up from reference TRBV18 and TRBJ2-7): NAGVMQNPRHLVRRRGQEARLRCSPMKGHSHVYWYRQLPEEGLKFMVYLQKENIIDESGMPKERFSAEFPKEGPSILRIQQVVRGDSAAYFCASSPGQEHEQYFGPGTRLTVT.

The rearrangement joins TRBV5-1 to TRBJ2-5, with a tentative D call TRBD2 (6 bases). In germline, CDR1 is SGHRS, CDR2 YFSETQ. Trimming shortened V by 0 bases and J by 5 bases, and 14 bases separated the two germline ends. This CDR3 is 15 amino acids long. CDR3 nucleotides: TGCGCCAGCAGCTTGGCCCGGCCTGGGGGGGAGACCCAGTACTTC. Amino acids: CASSLARPGGETQYF.

This clone was recorded only once. The chain uses TRBV28 and TRBJ2-1; the match to TRBD2 covers 11 bases. CDR1 is MDHEN and CDR2 is SYDVKM in the germline V gene. With V trimmed by 6 bases and J by 4 bases, 8 bases remained unmatched. The CDR3 runs to 16 residues. The CDR3 spells CASRGLAAQDYNEQFF. As DNA, the CDR3 is TGTGCCAGCAGGGGACTAGCGGCCCAGGATTACAATGAGCAGTTCTTC.

V gene TRBV21-1 combines with J gene TRBJ2-5; the D segment call TRBD1 is taken from the table without a DNA check. TRBV21-1 is a known pseudogene. This CDR3 has 18 residues. The DNA for the CDR3 is TGTGCCAGCAGCGCCCCGGGACAGGGTGCGTGGGGTGGAGAGACCCAGTACTTC. Translated: CASSAPGQGAWGGETQYF.

The chain is built from TRBV4-1 and TRBJ2-1, with TRBD1 matching over 11 bases. V shed 2 bases and J 6 bases; nucleotides not matched to a gene: 6. Germline V gene sequence: CDR1 MGHRA, CDR2 YSYEKL. There are 16 residues in the CDR3. This CDR3 is CASSQQLGTGGNEQFF. Here the CDR3 DNA reads TGCGCCAGCAGCCAACAGCTCGGGACAGGGGGCAATGAGCAGTTCTTC.